This T cell receptor (beta chain) was recovered during a study of blood T cell repertoires in COVID-19. Study-wide background: The cDNA or gDNA used as material had been derived from T cells, B-cell-depleted T cells, or PBMCs.

Profiled with immunoSEQ multiplex PCR; TCRdb holds only in-frame clones, not every one. The sample consists of approximately 50,000 clones, more than 75% of them appearing once. Deletions cut 3 bases from V and 4 bases from J, with 16 bases between. CDR3 length: 15 amino acids. Germline CDR1 reads MDHEN; CDR2 reads SYDVKM. Sequencing input: peripheral blood. The chain links TRBV28 to TRBJ2-7; D perhaps matches TRBD2 (6 bases). The TCR originated in a human donor in a cohort sampled during active COVID-19. In DNA form, the CDR3 reads TGTGCCAGCAGTTTTTCGGGAGATTTGATTTACGAGCAGTACTTC. This gives the protein CASSFSGDLIYEQYF. Full variable domain (outside the CDR3, taken from reference TRBV28 and TRBJ2-7): DVKVTQSSRYLVKRTGEKVFLECVQDMDHENMFWYRQDPGLGLRLIYFSYDVKMKEKGDIPEGYSVSREKKERFSLILESASTNQTSMYLCASSFSGDLIYEQYFGPGTRLTVT.